The entry below describes one TCR beta chain. What it recognizes is unknown. The germline gene is not matched at one end of the junction; a read error may be the cause. Into CD45RA+ naive and CD45RA-negative memory subsets, the CD4+ cells were split. The sample belongs to a study of shared clonotypes between healthy human individuals. Germline CDR1 reads WSHSY; CDR2 reads SAAADI. The CDR3 contains 12 residues. The study's findings and limits: Among the subsets, naive ones generally showed larger estimated richness than memory ones. For naive CD4 cells, roughly 4.6% of clonotypes were shared across a handful of donors.

Only in-frame clones appear in the TCRdb table, and some are missing; sequencing was by immunoSEQ multiplex PCR. This sample has 1.4 million or so clones, with roughly 98.5% found just once. The sample was naive CD4+ T cells sorted from blood. Subset described: CD45RA+ positively selected. The sequence derives from a man between 25 and 39 years old in good health. V gene TRBV10-2 combines with J gene TRBJ2-7; a possible D gene is TRBD1 (5 bases). The CDR3, as DNA: TGCGCCAGCAGTGAGATGGGGCCCCACCTGAACTTC. Protein: CASSEMGPHLNF.